This TCR beta chain was profiled in a study of shared clonotypes between healthy human individuals. The CDR3 runs 14 residues. CDR1 is KGHSH and CDR2 is LQKENI in the germline V gene. The protocol was immunoSEQ multiplex PCR, while the TCRdb copy is restricted to in-frame clones and leaves out a portion. Among 2 million to 2.5 million clones, over 85% were seen once, and the ten largest hold 0.39%. This sequence was found in a man aged 18-30 years in good health. Some clones in this sample may be carry-over from other donors' samples. The J gene is TRBJ2-5, the V gene TRBV18, with 10 bases lining up with TRBD1. The J call may be faulty, since TRBJ2-7 better matches the DNA end. Sequencing was carried out using naive CD4+ T cells from PBMCs. Subset meaning: CD45RA+ positively selected. CDR3 loop: CASSLGQGSYEQYF. The CDR3 DNA follows: TGTGCCAGCTCACTGGGACAGGGGTCCTACGAGCAGTACTTC.